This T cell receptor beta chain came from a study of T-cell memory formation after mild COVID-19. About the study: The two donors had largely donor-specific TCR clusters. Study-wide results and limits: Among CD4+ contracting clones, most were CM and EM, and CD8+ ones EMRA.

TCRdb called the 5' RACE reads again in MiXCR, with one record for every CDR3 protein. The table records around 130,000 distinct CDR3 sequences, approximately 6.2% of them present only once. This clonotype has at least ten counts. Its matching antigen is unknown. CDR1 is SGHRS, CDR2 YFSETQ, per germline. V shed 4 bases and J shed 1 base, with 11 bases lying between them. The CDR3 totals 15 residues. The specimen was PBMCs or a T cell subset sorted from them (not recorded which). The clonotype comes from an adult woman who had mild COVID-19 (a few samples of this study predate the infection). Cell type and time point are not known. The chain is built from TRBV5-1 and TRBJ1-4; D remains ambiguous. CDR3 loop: CASSLSGRTNEKLFF. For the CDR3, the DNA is TGCGCCAGCAGCCTCTCGGGAAGAACTAATGAAAAACTGTTTTTT.